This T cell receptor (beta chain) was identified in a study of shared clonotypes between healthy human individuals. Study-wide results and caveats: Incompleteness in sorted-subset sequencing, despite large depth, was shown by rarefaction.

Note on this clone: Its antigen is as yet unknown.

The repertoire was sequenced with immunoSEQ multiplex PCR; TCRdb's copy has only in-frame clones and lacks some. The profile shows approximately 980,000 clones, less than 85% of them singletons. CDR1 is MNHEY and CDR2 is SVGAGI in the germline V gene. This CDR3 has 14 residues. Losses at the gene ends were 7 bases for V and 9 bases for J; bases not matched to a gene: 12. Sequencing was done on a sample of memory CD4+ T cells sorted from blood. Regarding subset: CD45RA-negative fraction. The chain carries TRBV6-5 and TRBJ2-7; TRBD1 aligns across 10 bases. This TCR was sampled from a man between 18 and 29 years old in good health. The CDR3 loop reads CASTQRTGGYRQYF. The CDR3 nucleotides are TGTGCCAGCACCCAGAGGACAGGGGGATATCGGCAGTACTTC.